This T cell receptor (beta chain) was sequenced during a study of T cell responses to AZD1222 COVID-19 vaccine. Study-wide results and limits: Females made up more of the donors, who were largely white British, and clonal diversity may have come out too low. Along spike, vaccine-associated CD4 TCRs were found throughout, with dominance at 160-218 and 743-854.

On this clone itself: Its antigen is still unknown.

TCRdb's table, derived via immunoSEQ multiplex PCR, lists solely in-frame clones and lacks some. The sample records about 45,000 clones, roughly 83% being singletons. CDR3 length equals 15 residues. V was cut by 0 bases and J by 5 bases, with 11 bases left in between. The germline CDR1 and CDR2 sequences are SGHRS and YFSETQ. This TCR was recovered from an adult who received the AZD1222 COVID-19 vaccine. The gene calls are TRBV5-1 and TRBJ1-4, with D perhaps matching TRBD1 (5 bases). Sequenced material: peripheral blood, taken 28 days after the second AZD1222 dose. CDR3 in DNA: TGCGCCAGCAGCTTGGAGGGGTGGCCCAATGAAAAACTGTTTTTT. Residues: CASSLEGWPNEKLFF.